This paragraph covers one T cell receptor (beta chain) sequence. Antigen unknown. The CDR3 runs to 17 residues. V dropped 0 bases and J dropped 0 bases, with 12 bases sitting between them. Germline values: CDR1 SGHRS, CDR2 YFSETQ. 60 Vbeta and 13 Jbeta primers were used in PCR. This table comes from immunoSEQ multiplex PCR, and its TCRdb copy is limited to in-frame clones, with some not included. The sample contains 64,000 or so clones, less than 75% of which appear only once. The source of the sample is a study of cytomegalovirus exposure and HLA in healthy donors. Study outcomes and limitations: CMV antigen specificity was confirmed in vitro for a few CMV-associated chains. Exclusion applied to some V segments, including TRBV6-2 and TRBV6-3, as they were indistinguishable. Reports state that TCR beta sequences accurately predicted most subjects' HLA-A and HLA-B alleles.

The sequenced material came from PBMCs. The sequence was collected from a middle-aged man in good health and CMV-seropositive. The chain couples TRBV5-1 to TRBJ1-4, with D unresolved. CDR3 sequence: CASSLAHGGATNEKLFF. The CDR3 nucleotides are TGCGCCAGCAGCTTGGCCCACGGTGGTGCAACTAATGAAAAACTGTTTTTT.